This TCR beta chain was sequenced during a study of graft-versus-host responses after intestinal transplantation. Study-wide context: Recipients were all induced with anti-thymocyte globulin, then given tacrolimus and steroids for about three years.

Study-wide findings and caveats: Detected in recipient marrow were GvH clones, some of which were first observed in ileum or blood.

Turning to this clone: The antigen is unknown. Compared with germline, one end of the junction differs, possibly owing to a read error. The sample carries other DNA sequences with the same CDR3.

Generated by immunoSEQ multiplex PCR, the TCRdb table keeps only in-frame clones and is missing some. The table has over 950 clones, over 85% seen once; the top ten hold 3.5% to 5%. The receptor was isolated from a human patient who received an intestinal transplant, so some T cells may come from the graft donor. This sample comprised PBMCs, obtained 9 days after transplant.

This CDR3 is CASGLGGGRLDQPQHF. The CDR3 region has the DNA TGTGCCAGTGGTTTGGGCGGAGGGAGGTTGGATCAGCCCCAGCATTTT. The chain joins TRBV12-5 to TRBJ1-5; D is unclear. Germline values: CDR1 LGHNT, CDR2 FRNRAP. The CDR3 loop spans 16 amino acids. The full variable domain, rest sourced from reference TRBV12-5 and TRBJ1-5, is DARVTQTPRHKVTEMGQEVTMRCQPILGHNTVFWYRQTMMQGLELLAYFRNRAPLDDSGMPKDRFSAEMPDATLATLKIQPSEPRDSAVYFCASGLGGGRLDQPQHFGDGTRLSIL.